Below, 2 T cell receptor beta chains from the same sample are listed, as sequenced in a study of regulatory T cells in long-lasting Graves disease. Indicated time point: newly diagnosed GD, antithyroid drugs for less than 3 months. PBMCs provided the RNA from which the TCR library was made. The TCR beta library used iRepertoire HTBI primers with Arm-PCR amplification of CDR3. TCRdb re-called the multiplex PCR reads with MiXCR, one entry per CDR3 protein. The table lists fewer than 650,000 distinct CDR3 sequences, roughly 15% of them singletons. This same sample was also part of a study on T cells in Graves' hyperthyroidism and ophthalmopathy.

The specimen comprised peripheral blood mononuclear cells (PBMCs), sampled at new diagnosis, from a patient treated with antithyroid drugs. These receptors were taken from a woman aged 25-40 years with Graves disease.

This clonotype was recorded at least ten times. The chain uses TRBV3-1 and TRBJ1-5; no definite D call. V lost 0 bases and J 5 bases, leaving 8 bases between the germline ends. The CDR3 has 14 amino acids. Germline V gene lookup returns CDR1 LGHDT and CDR2 YNNKEL (reference sequence). CDR3 protein: CASSQDMSDQPQHF. The CDR3 DNA follows: TGTGCCAGCAGCCAAGATATGTCTGATCAGCCCCAGCATTTT.

This clonotype was counted at least ten times. J is TRBJ2-7 and V is TRBV5-5; D remains ambiguous. The V and J ends lost 4 bases and 3 bases respectively, with 11 bases between them. The CDR3 runs 13 residues. Germline values: CDR1 SGHKS, CDR2 YYEKEE (reference sequence). The CDR3: CASSPDLFYEQYF. The CDR3 DNA reads TGTGCCAGCAGCCCCGACTTATTCTACGAGCAGTACTTC.